What follows is one T cell receptor beta chain and its context. This entry belongs to a study of blood T cell repertoires in COVID-19. J lost 5 bases, V lost 7 bases, and 7 bases had no gene match. CDR3 length: 13 residues. The germline CDR1 and CDR2 sequences are ENHRY and SYGVKD. Authors' processing steps: It was from reference gene primer amplification that nucleated cell counts were estimated. This table comes from immunoSEQ multiplex PCR, and its TCRdb copy is limited to in-frame clones, with some not included. The V and J calls and clone size come from that table; D and trimming were worked out from the DNA. Of around 160,000 clones in the sample, 80% to 90% were seen once.

The origin of this receptor is a human donor in a cohort sampled during active COVID-19. The rearrangement links TRBV10-3 to TRBJ2-7, with 8 bases that match TRBD2. The sample consisted of peripheral blood. CDR3 DNA: TGTGCCATCAATCAAGCGGGGGCCGACGAGCAGTACTTC. It yields the protein CAINQAGADEQYF.